In its sample, the clone carrying this T cell receptor beta chain was seen once. No antigen is known for it. PCR used 60 Vbeta primers and 13 Jbeta primers. The table came from immunoSEQ multiplex PCR; TCRdb's copy has only in-frame clones and leaves some out. In the table there are 100,000 to 150,000 clones, about 80% of which are singletons. The data were obtained in a study of cytomegalovirus exposure and HLA in healthy donors. As for the study in general: From about 179 million T cells, an earlier analysis saw approximately 120 million unique TCR beta sequences. General observations from the study: TRBV6-2, TRBV6-3 and some other V segments were unresolvable in 87-base-pair reads.

CDR3 length: 11 residues. Germline V gene data show CDR1 as SGHVS and CDR2 as FNYEAQ. Trimming left V 11 bases short and J 5 bases short, with 13 bases between. This TCR came from a woman in her fifties or sixties in good health and CMV-seronegative. The gene calls are TRBV7-6 and TRBJ2-7; no firm D call. Material for sequencing was PBMCs. The CDR3 sequence: CASPPPDEQYF. For the CDR3, the DNA is TGTGCCTCTCCCCCCCCCGACGAGCAGTACTTC.